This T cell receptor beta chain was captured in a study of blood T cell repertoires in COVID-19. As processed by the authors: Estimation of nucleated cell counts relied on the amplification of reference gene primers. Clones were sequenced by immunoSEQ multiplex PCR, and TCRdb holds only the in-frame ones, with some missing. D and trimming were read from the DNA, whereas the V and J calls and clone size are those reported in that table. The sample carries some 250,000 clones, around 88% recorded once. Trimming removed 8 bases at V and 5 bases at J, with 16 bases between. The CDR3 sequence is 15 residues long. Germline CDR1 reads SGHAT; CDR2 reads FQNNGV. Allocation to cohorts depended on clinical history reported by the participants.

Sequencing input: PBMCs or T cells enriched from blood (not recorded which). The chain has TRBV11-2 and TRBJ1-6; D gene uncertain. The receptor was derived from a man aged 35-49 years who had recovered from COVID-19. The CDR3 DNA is TGTGCCAGCGGGGATCGCGGGAGCCATAATTCACCCCTCCACTTT. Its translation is CASGDRGSHNSPLHF.